The 21 T cell receptor beta chains presented below share a single source sample, sequenced in a study of T cell responses to AZD1222 COVID-19 vaccine. Sequencing was performed with immunoSEQ multiplex PCR; in TCRdb, only in-frame clones are kept and a portion is missing. The data show 150,000 or so clones, with under 95% seen just once and 5% held by the top ten. This specimen was peripheral blood, taken on day 0 of AZD1222 vaccination. The receptors derive from an adult in good health.

The rearrangement joins TRBV6-2 or TRBV6-3 to TRBJ2-3; D might be TRBD1 or TRBD2, each matching 5 bases. The CDR3 sequence is 16 residues long. The V end lost 4 bases, the J end lost 4 bases, and 18 bases lay between the germline ends. Germline V gene sequence: CDR1 MNHEY, CDR2 SVGEGT. Written as DNA, the CDR3 is TGTGCCAGCAGTTCTCCTAGGGGACGTGGGGCAGATACGCAGTATTTT. Amino acid sequence: CASSSPRGRGADTQYF.

The chain links TRBV21-1 to TRBJ2-2; TRBD2 is the table's D call, not checked against the DNA. TRBV21-1 is flagged as a pseudogene. There are 16 residues in the CDR3. The CDR3 here is CASSKAASPPGGELFF. Here the CDR3 DNA reads TGTGCCAGCAGCAAAGCCGCTAGCCCCCCTGGCGGGGAGCTGTTTTTT.

The CDR3 is CASSPTSYEQYF. The CDR3 DNA reads TGCGCCAGCAGCCCTACTAGCTACGAGCAGTACTTC. This chain connects TRBV5-1 to TRBJ2-7; weak D call: TRBD2 (5 bases). Trimming removed 4 bases from V and 3 bases from J, with 8 bases in between. Germline values: CDR1 SGHRS, CDR2 YFSETQ. CDR3 length: 12 residues.

The chain is built from TRBV11-1 and TRBJ2-7; 12 bases line up with TRBD2. The trim removed 5 bases at V and 1 base at J, leaving 3 bases unmatched. The CDR3 sequence is 15 residues long. The germline V gene has CDR1 SGHAT and CDR2 FQDESV (reference sequence). The CDR3 DNA follows: TGTGCCAGCAGCCGACTAGCGGGGGTGTCCTACGAGCAGTACTTC. It encodes CASSRLAGVSYEQYF.

This sequence joins TRBV6-5 and TRBJ1-3; D gene uncertain. The CDR3 is 14 amino acids. V dropped 6 bases and J dropped 0 bases, with 9 bases sitting between them. Germline V gene data show CDR1 as MNHEY and CDR2 as SVGAGI. The CDR3 spells CASRDDLSGNTIYF. The DNA of the CDR3 is TGTGCCAGCAGAGACGATCTCTCTGGAAACACCATATATTTT.

This rearrangement joins TRBV7-9 to TRBJ2-7; possibly TRBD2 for D (5 bases). The V gene's germline CDR1 is SEHNR and CDR2 FQNEAQ (reference sequence). The V and J ends lost 4 bases and 2 bases respectively, with 18 bases between them. The CDR3 has 16 residues. CDR3 sequence reads: CASSSPRVGVTYEQYF. CDR3 DNA: TGTGCCAGCAGCTCACCCCGAGTCGGGGTTACCTACGAGCAGTACTTC.

The J gene is TRBJ1-2, the V gene TRBV24-1, with D perhaps matching TRBD1 (5 bases). The CDR3 sequence is 14 residues long. Germline V gene data show CDR1 as KGHDR and CDR2 as SFDVKD. V was trimmed by 2 bases and J by 3 bases, leaving 9 bases between them. The CDR3 loop is CATSDSGGDYGYTF. In nucleotides, the CDR3 is TGTGCCACCAGTGATTCCGGGGGGGACTATGGCTACACCTTC.

This clone turned up a few times. The chain links TRBV7-2 to TRBJ2-7, with D maybe TRBD1 (5 bases). The CDR3 has 14 amino acids. Germline CDR1 SGHTA, CDR2 FQGNSA. V shed 1 base and J shed 4 bases, with 11 bases lying between them. Here the CDR3 DNA reads TGTGCCAGCAGCTTAGGGGGCCCTGCGTACGAGCAGTACTTC. Translating gives CASSLGGPAYEQYF. The full variable domain, in which reference TRBV7-2 and TRBJ2-7 provide the parts outside the CDR3, is GAGVSQSPSNKVTEKGKDVELRCDPISGHTALYWYRQSLGQGLEFLIYFQGNSAPDKSGLPSDRFSAERTGGSVSTLTIQRTQQEDSAVYLCASSLGGPAYEQYFGPGTRLTVT.

The J gene is TRBJ1-2, the V gene TRBV6-5; a possible D gene is TRBD1 (5 bases). The V gene's germline CDR1 is MNHEY and CDR2 SVGAGI. The CDR3 runs 15 residues. Trimming pared 2 bases from V and 5 bases from J, leaving 15 bases between. The CDR3 loop reads CASSYVSGLKYGYTF. The CDR3 DNA is TGTGCCAGCAGTTACGTGTCAGGGTTGAAATATGGCTACACCTTC.

This clone was recorded only once. The V and J genes are TRBV7-9 and TRBJ1-2; perhaps TRBD1 as D (5 bases). Germline loops: CDR1 SEHNR, CDR2 FQNEAQ (reference sequence). This CDR3 has 12 residues. V dropped 6 bases and J dropped 2 bases, with 7 bases sitting between them. The CDR3 sequence: CASSPGNYGYTF. CDR3 nucleotide sequence: TGTGCCAGCAGTCCAGGGAACTATGGCTACACCTTC.

The genes are TRBV27 and TRBJ2-1; no firm D call. The CDR3 covers 13 residues. V lost 2 bases to trimming and J lost 7 bases, with 9 bases between them. Germline CDR1 is MNHEY and CDR2 is SMNVEV (reference sequence). The CDR3 bases are TGTGCCAGCAGTTTAGGGTCGACTAATGAGCAGTTCTTC. The encoded protein is CASSLGSTNEQFF.

The chain joins TRBV4-1 to TRBJ1-5, with D perhaps TRBD1 (6 bases). Trimming shortened V by 1 base and J by 6 bases, and 16 bases separated the two germline ends. The CDR3 loop spans 16 amino acids. Germline assignment: CDR1 MGHRA and CDR2 YSYEKL. CDR3 sequence reads: CASSQGPTGAGQPQHF. DNA of the CDR3: TGCGCCAGCAGCCAAGGGCCGACGGGGGCTGGTCAGCCCCAGCATTTT.

CDR3 residues: CASTRRRASYNEQFF. CDR3 bases: TGTGCCAGCACCCGGAGGAGGGCTTCCTACAATGAGCAGTTCTTC. The V and J genes are TRBV7-9 and TRBJ2-1; D might be TRBD2 (6 bases). The CDR3 loop spans 15 amino acids. V dropped 7 bases and J dropped 1 base, with 14 bases sitting between them. Germline-derived CDR1 and CDR2 are SEHNR and FQNEAQ (reference sequence).

J is TRBJ1-2 and V is TRBV4-3; D unresolved. The CDR3 consists of 15 residues. Germline values: CDR1 LGHNA, CDR2 YSLEER. V was pared by 0 bases and J by 0 bases, with 8 bases between. The CDR3 loop is CASSQDGLANYGYTF. As DNA, the CDR3 is TGCGCCAGCAGCCAAGACGGGTTAGCTAACTATGGCTACACCTTC.

This clone was counted between two and nine times. The V gene is TRBV27, the J gene TRBJ1-2; D might be TRBD1 (6 bases). Germline V gene sequence: CDR1 MNHEY, CDR2 SMNVEV (reference sequence). The CDR3 has 14 amino acids. V gave up 5 bases and J gave up 9 bases, with 19 bases separating them. For the CDR3, the DNA is TGTGCCAGCAGTAGGGGGTCTTGGGTAGGGCGCTACACCTTC. As protein: CASSRGSWVGRYTF.

This clone was detected only once. The rearrangement joins TRBV9 to TRBJ1-5, with D maybe TRBD1 (6 bases). The germline gives CDR1 SGDLS, CDR2 YYNGEE. The CDR3 runs to 14 residues. The V end was cut by 6 bases, the J end by 3 bases, with 13 bases between. The CDR3 DNA is TGTGCCAGCAACCAGGGGAAGCCCAATCAGCCCCAGCATTTT. Encoded protein: CASNQGKPNQPQHF.

In this sample, this clone turned up once. The chain joins TRBV21-1 to TRBJ2-1. TRBV21-1 is designated a pseudogene. The CDR3 extends over 16 amino acids. The CDR3 region has the DNA TGTGCCAGCAGCAGAGCTACCGAAAGCTCCTACAATGAGCAGTTCTTC. This encodes CASSRATESSYNEQFF.

The rearrangement joins TRBV19 to TRBJ1-3; D gene ambiguous. Trimming left V 2 bases short and J 0 bases short, with 5 bases between. Germline CDR1 is LNHDA and CDR2 is SQIVND (reference sequence). The CDR3 contains 14 residues. CDR3 nucleotide sequence: TGTGCCAGTAGTATACGCACCTCTGGAAACACCATATATTTT. Amino acids: CASSIRTSGNTIYF.

This chain uses TRBV10-3 with TRBJ1-1; tentative D call: TRBD1 (6 bases). The CDR3 is made up of 15 amino acids. The V gene lost 3 bases and the J gene lost 0 bases, with 11 bases spanning the gap. Per germline, CDR1 ENHRY and CDR2 SYGVKD. Here the CDR3 reads CAISDSGAMNTEAFF. CDR3 DNA sequence: TGTGCCATCAGTGATTCGGGGGCTATGAACACTGAAGCTTTCTTT.

This clone occurred once. The chain links TRBV7-9 to TRBJ2-7, with 13 nucleotides matching TRBD2. Looked up from germline, CDR1 is SEHNR and CDR2 is FQNEAQ (reference sequence). The CDR3 is made up of 16 amino acids. Trimming took 4 bases from V and 2 from J; bases not matched to a gene: 5. The CDR3 protein is CASSSGLAGEAYEQYF. The CDR3 coding sequence is TGTGCCAGCAGCTCAGGACTAGCGGGGGAGGCCTACGAGCAGTACTTC.

The V call is TRBV6-2 or TRBV6-3, the J call TRBJ2-2; 9 positions agree with TRBD2. The CDR3 spans 17 residues. J was trimmed by 4 bases and V by 3 bases; bases with no gene match: 9. CDR1 is MNHEY, CDR2 SVGEGT, per germline. The CDR3 coding sequence is TGTGCCAGCAGTTATTTATGGACTAGCGAGACCACCGGGGAGCTGTTTTTT. This codes for CASSYLWTSETTGELFF.